The T cell receptor beta chain described here comes from a study of control samples from healthy donors and cancer patients. Repertoires were generated with immunoSEQ multiplex PCR, while TCRdb's copy carries only in-frame clones and drops some. The data show around 130,000 clones, about 90% seen once. CDR1 is WSHSY, CDR2 SAAADI, per germline. The CDR3 is 13 amino acids. Losses at the gene ends were 6 bases for V and 9 bases for J; bases not matched to a gene: 8. Sequenced: PBMCs. This sequence originates from a middle-aged man with head and neck cancer. The chain uses TRBV10-2 and TRBJ2-1; 7 bases map to TRBD2. The CDR3 coding sequence is TGCGCCAGCAGGGGCGGGAGAGGAGTTGAGCAGTTCTTC. It specifies CASRGGRGVEQFF.